This T cell receptor (beta chain) emerged from a study of T-cell reconstitution after alpha-beta-depleted transplantation in children. This clonotype was detected only a few times. Unique molecular identifiers were incorporated when the TCRbeta library was constructed. TCRdb recomputed calls from the PCR reads with MiXCR, one row per CDR3 protein. The table lists about 400,000 distinct CDR3 sequences, just over 20% of them singletons. Germline V gene lookup returns CDR1 LGHDT and CDR2 YNNKEL (reference sequence). This CDR3 comprises 13 residues. The junction had 2 bases not matched to a gene; V was cut back by 4 bases and J by 9 bases.

The rearrangement joins TRBV3-1 to TRBJ2-1; 11 positions match TRBD2. The clonotype was recovered from a human donor who donated a stem cell graft to a child with acute myeloid leukemia. Sequenced here: PBMCs from the stem cell graft donor, sampled from the stem cell graft. The CDR3 DNA reads TGTGCCAGCAGCCCCCTAGCGGGAGGTGAGCAGTTCTTC. This encodes CASSPLAGGEQFF.